These 26 T cell receptor beta chains came from one sample sequenced in a study of shared clonotypes between healthy human individuals. Data came from immunoSEQ multiplex PCR; TCRdb stores just in-frame clones and leaves some out. The data show 450,000 to 700,000 clones, less than 97% seen once. Naive CD8 cells lacked CD45RO and underwent positive selection for CCR7, leaving out terminally differentiated effector memory CD45RA+ cells. Sample: naive CD8+ T cells sorted from blood. The receptor source for this set is a woman in her twenties or thirties in good health.

The chain uses TRBV27 and TRBJ1-1; weak D call: TRBD1 (5 bases). V was pared by 2 bases and J by 3 bases, with 7 bases between. Germline assignment: CDR1 MNHEY and CDR2 SMNVEV (reference sequence). The CDR3 loop spans 13 amino acids. For the CDR3, the DNA is TGTGCCAGCAGTTTAGAGGGGCACACTGAAGCTTTCTTT. This codes for CASSLEGHTEAFF.

V is TRBV30 and J is TRBJ2-3; 7 bases line up with TRBD2. The trim removed 4 bases at V and 4 bases at J, leaving 5 bases unmatched. This CDR3 is built from 13 residues. Per germline, CDR1 GTSNPN and CDR2 SVGIG (reference sequence). The CDR3 reads CAWTGGSADTQYF. CDR3 in DNA: TGTGCCTGGACCGGCGGGAGCGCAGATACGCAGTATTTT.

The gene calls are TRBV28 and TRBJ2-5, with D possibly TRBD1 on 6 matching bases. The germline V gene has CDR1 MDHEN and CDR2 SYDVKM. The germline V and J ends were trimmed by 6 bases and 1 base, with 9 bases remaining between them. CDR3 length equals 13 residues. For the CDR3, the DNA is TGTGCCAGCAGGTCAGGGGCCCAAGAGACCCAGTACTTC. Amino acids: CASRSGAQETQYF.

The chain uses TRBV7-8 and TRBJ2-5; 10 nucleotides match TRBD2. Germline V CDR1 and CDR2: SGHVS, FQNEAQ. Unmatched junction bases numbered 6, after V lost 3 bases and J lost 5 bases. This CDR3 is built from 15 residues. The CDR3 loop is CASSFEREGEETQYF. CDR3 sequence (DNA): TGTGCCAGCAGCTTTGAGCGGGAGGGGGAGGAGACCCAGTACTTC.

The chain couples TRBV9 to TRBJ1-1; no clear D. The ends were cut back, 4 bases at V and 0 bases at J, with 4 bases in the middle. The CDR3 runs 12 residues. The germline CDR1 and CDR2 sequences are SGDLS and YYNGEE. The CDR3 reads CASSSMNTEAFF. The CDR3 DNA reads as TGTGCCAGCAGCTCAATGAACACTGAAGCTTTCTTT.

This clone was seen only once. The gene calls are TRBV19 and TRBJ2-3; possibly TRBD1 or TRBD2 for D (6 bases each). The CDR3 covers 15 residues. V gave up 5 bases and J gave up 1 base, with 13 bases separating them. Per germline, CDR1 LNHDA and CDR2 SQIVND (reference sequence). CDR3 loop: CASSPGAGGTDTQYF. DNA for the CDR3: TGTGCCAGTAGTCCGGGGGCAGGGGGCACAGATACGCAGTATTTT.

The chain combines TRBV21-1 with TRBJ1-3. TRBV21-1 is noted as a pseudogene. This CDR3 has 10 amino acids. CDR3 residues: CASGVNTIYF. The CDR3, as DNA: TGTGCAAGCGGTGTAAACACCATATATTTT.

The CDR3: CASSLHHKGGYTF. The DNA for the CDR3 is TGTGCCAGCAGTCTCCACCACAAGGGGGGCTACACCTTC. The V call is TRBV27, the J call TRBJ1-2; weak D call: TRBD1 (5 bases). The germline CDR1 and CDR2 sequences are MNHEY and SMNVEV (reference sequence). V was cut by 5 bases and J by 8 bases, with 15 bases left in between. The CDR3 totals 13 residues.

The chain uses TRBV7-8 and TRBJ2-1; D gene uncertain. The CDR3 runs to 13 residues. V lost 5 bases to trimming and J lost 8 bases, with 13 bases between them. Germline V CDR1 and CDR2: SGHVS, FQNEAQ. Here the CDR3 reads CASSPFRGDEQFF. The DNA for the CDR3 is TGTGCCAGCAGCCCATTTCGCGGCGATGAGCAGTTCTTC.

The V gene is TRBV7-9, the J gene TRBJ2-7; D not certain. The CDR3 spans 13 residues. V was trimmed by 5 bases and J by 5 bases, leaving 13 bases between them. Germline CDR1 SEHNR, CDR2 FQNEAQ (reference sequence). The CDR3 here is CASSLAYSNEQYF. Here the CDR3 DNA reads TGTGCCAGCAGCCTCGCGTACAGCAACGAGCAGTACTTC.

The genes are TRBV7-9 and TRBJ1-4, with 7 bases fitting TRBD1. The CDR3 extends over 17 amino acids. Germline assignment: CDR1 SEHNR and CDR2 FQNEAQ (reference sequence). V was clipped by 8 bases and J by 4 bases; unmatched bases: 16. The CDR3 reads CASQAGGQRDSNEKLFF. CDR3 DNA sequence: TGTGCCAGCCAGGCAGGGGGACAAAGGGACAGTAATGAAAAACTGTTTTTT.

This clone has a handful of counts. The chain links TRBV5-8 to TRBJ1-1; TRBD1 matches 7 bases. Germline loops: CDR1 SGHTS, CDR2 YDEGEE. The V segment lost 5 bases and the J segment 3 bases; nucleotides outside the gene matches: 4. The CDR3 contains 13 residues. The CDR3: CASSYTGDTEAFF. The CDR3 DNA reads TGTGCCAGCAGTTATACAGGGGACACTGAAGCTTTCTTT.

The genes are TRBV10-3 and TRBJ2-1; D unresolved. Per germline, CDR1 ENHRY and CDR2 SYGVKD. There are 13 residues in the CDR3. Between the trimmed V and J ends, which lost 8 bases and 3 bases, there was a span of 11 bases. CDR3 nucleotide sequence: TGTGCCATCGAGGCAGGAGACTACAATGAGCAGTTCTTC. Translated: CAIEAGDYNEQFF.

The rearrangement joins TRBV19 to TRBJ1-4; D is perhaps TRBD1 (5 bases). V was cut by 5 bases and J by 7 bases, with 17 bases left in between. This CDR3 is built from 15 residues. The germline V gene has CDR1 LNHDA and CDR2 SQIVND (reference sequence). The CDR3 DNA reads as TGTGCCAGTAGTTACCCCCGCCAGGGTGGTGAAAAACTGTTTTTT. Translated: CASSYPRQGGEKLFF.

This clone was picked up one time. J is TRBJ2-7 and V is TRBV2, with TRBD2 identical over 7 bases. The ends lost 0 bases at V and 2 bases at J; junction bases unmatched: 4. Germline assignment: CDR1 SNHLY and CDR2 FYNNEI. The CDR3 is 15 residues long. The CDR3 loop reads CASSEATSAAYEQYF. CDR3 sequence (DNA): TGTGCCAGCAGTGAAGCTACTAGCGCAGCCTACGAGCAGTACTTC.

This sequence joins TRBV7-9 and TRBJ2-7; a possible D gene is TRBD1 (6 bases). Germline CDR1 is SEHNR and CDR2 is FQNEAQ (reference sequence). CDR3 length: 16 amino acids. V was shortened by 2 bases and J by 4 bases, with 18 bases between the two germline ends. The CDR3 DNA sequence: TGTGCCAGCAGCTTAAGCAACAGGGACCGAGGGTACGAGCAGTACTTC. Its protein product is CASSLSNRDRGYEQYF.

The CDR3 loop reads CASSVTGTKNTEAFF. As DNA, the CDR3 is TGTGCCAGCAGCGTAACCGGGACCAAGAACACTGAAGCTTTCTTT. This chain joins TRBV4-2 and TRBJ1-1; D possibly corresponds to TRBD1 (5 bases). Deletions cut 5 bases from V and 1 base from J, with 14 bases between. The CDR3 has 15 amino acids. CDR1 is LGHNA, CDR2 YNFKEQ, per germline.

The rearrangement links TRBV7-9 to TRBJ2-1; TRBD1 or TRBD2 may be the D gene (5 bases each). V shed 0 bases and J shed 8 bases, with 11 bases lying between them. This CDR3 contains 14 residues. Looked up from germline, CDR1 is SEHNR and CDR2 is FQNEAQ (reference sequence). The DNA for the CDR3 is TGTGCCAGCAGCTTAGCTATGGGGCGGGATGAGCAGTTCTTC. This gives the protein CASSLAMGRDEQFF.

The chain is built from TRBV2 and TRBJ1-2, with D possibly being TRBD1 (6 bases). Germline V gives CDR1 SNHLY, CDR2 FYNNEI. Trimming took off 4 bases at V and 4 bases at J, with 16 bases between the two ends. The CDR3 has 15 amino acids. In DNA, the CDR3 is TGTGCCAGCAGTGGAGCGGACAGCACGTTCTATGGCTACACCTTC. It translates to CASSGADSTFYGYTF.

The chain recombines TRBV10-3 with TRBJ2-7; D is unresolved. Trimming took 6 bases from V and 4 from J, leaving 13 bases between them. This CDR3 contains 13 residues. CDR1 ENHRY and CDR2 SYGVKD come from the germline V gene. CDR3 coding DNA: TGTGCCATCAGCCCTGGACGGGTTTACGAGCAGTACTTC. Translated, it gives CAISPGRVYEQYF.

Note on this clone: Germline and junction disagree at one end, which may indicate a read error. The chain recombines TRBV30 with TRBJ1-1; 12 bases align to TRBD1. Germline-derived CDR1 and CDR2 are GTSNPN and SVGIG (reference sequence). This CDR3 spans 12 amino acids. CDR3 in DNA: TGTGCCTGGAGGGAGTCGGGACAGGGGGCCTCCTTT. Translated: CAWRESGQGASF. Looking up the rest from reference TRBV30 and TRBJ1-1 gives the full variable domain: SQTIHQWPATLVQPVGSPLSLECTVEGTSNPNLYWYRQAAGRGLQLLFYSVGIGQISSEVPQNLSASRPQDRQFILSSKKLLLSDSGFYLCAWRESGQGASFGQGTRLTVV.

The chain uses TRBV27 and TRBJ1-1; a possible D gene is TRBD1 (5 bases). There are 15 residues in the CDR3. CDR1 is MNHEY, CDR2 SMNVEV, per germline (reference sequence). V lost 6 bases and J lost 0, with 14 bases in between. This chain's CDR3 is CASRPMGRLNTEAFF. CDR3 DNA sequence: TGTGCCAGCAGACCTATGGGACGGCTGAACACTGAAGCTTTCTTT.

This clone was seen only once. V gene TRBV27 combines with J gene TRBJ2-2, with D unclear. Trimming took 6 bases from V and 10 from J, leaving 12 bases between them. This CDR3 is built from 12 residues. The V gene's germline CDR1 is MNHEY and CDR2 SMNVEV (reference sequence). The CDR3 spells CASSLLFEELFF. CDR3 DNA sequence: TGTGCCAGCAGCCTCTTATTCGAGGAGCTGTTTTTT.

The V call is TRBV7-9, the J call TRBJ2-3; D is uncertain. V was pared by 3 bases and J by 6 bases, with 10 bases between. CDR3 length: 13 amino acids. The germline V gene has CDR1 SEHNR and CDR2 FQNEAQ (reference sequence). CDR3 coding DNA: TGTGCCAGCAGCTTCCCACCCCACGATACGCAGTATTTT. Protein: CASSFPPHDTQYF.

On this clone itself: In the same sample, other DNA sequences code for this CDR3. This rearrangement joins TRBV7-8 to TRBJ2-2; TRBD2 matches at 9 bases. The CDR3 contains 15 residues. Looked up from germline, CDR1 is SGHVS and CDR2 is FQNEAQ. The V segment lost 5 bases and the J segment 5 bases; nucleotides outside the gene matches: 6. The CDR3 reads CASSPGLAGTGELFF. In DNA, the CDR3 is TGTGCCAGCAGCCCTGGCCTAGCGGGAACCGGGGAGCTGTTTTTT.

V gene TRBV29-1 combines with J gene TRBJ2-1, with TRBD2 matching 13 bases. The CDR3 has 17 amino acids. The junction had 6 bases not matched to a gene; V was cut back by 1 base and J by 3 bases. The germline CDR1 and CDR2 sequences are SQVTM and ANQGSEA. This CDR3 reads CSVEGLAGGGFYNEQFF. DNA of the CDR3: TGCAGCGTTGAAGGACTAGCGGGAGGCGGGTTCTACAATGAGCAGTTCTTC.